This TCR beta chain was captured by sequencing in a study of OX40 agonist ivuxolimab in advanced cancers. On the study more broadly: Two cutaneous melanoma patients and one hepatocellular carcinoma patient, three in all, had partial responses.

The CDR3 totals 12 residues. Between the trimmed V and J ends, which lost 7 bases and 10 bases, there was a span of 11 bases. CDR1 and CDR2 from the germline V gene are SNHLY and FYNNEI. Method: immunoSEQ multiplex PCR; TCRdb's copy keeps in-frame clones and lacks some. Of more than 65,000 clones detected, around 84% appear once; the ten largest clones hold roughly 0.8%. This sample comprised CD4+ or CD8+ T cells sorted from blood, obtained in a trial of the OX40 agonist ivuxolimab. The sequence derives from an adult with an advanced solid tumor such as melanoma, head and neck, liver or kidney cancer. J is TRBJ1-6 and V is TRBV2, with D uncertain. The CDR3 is CASTDGQSPLHF. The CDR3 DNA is TGTGCCAGCACCGACGGCCAATCACCCCTCCACTTT.